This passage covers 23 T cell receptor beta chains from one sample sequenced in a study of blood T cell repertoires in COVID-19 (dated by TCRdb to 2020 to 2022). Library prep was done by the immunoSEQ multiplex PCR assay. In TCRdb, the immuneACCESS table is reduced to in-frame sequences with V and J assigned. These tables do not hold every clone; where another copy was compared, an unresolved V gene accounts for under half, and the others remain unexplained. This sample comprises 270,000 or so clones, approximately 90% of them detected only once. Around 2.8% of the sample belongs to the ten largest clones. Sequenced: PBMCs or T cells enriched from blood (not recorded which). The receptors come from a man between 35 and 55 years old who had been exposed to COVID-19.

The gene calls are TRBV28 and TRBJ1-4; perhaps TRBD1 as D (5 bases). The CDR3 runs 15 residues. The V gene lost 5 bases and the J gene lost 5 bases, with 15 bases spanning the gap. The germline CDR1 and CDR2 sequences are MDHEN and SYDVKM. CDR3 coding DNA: TGTGCCAGCAGTCTGCGGGGGGAGGTGAATGAAAAACTGTTTTTT. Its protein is CASSLRGEVNEKLFF.

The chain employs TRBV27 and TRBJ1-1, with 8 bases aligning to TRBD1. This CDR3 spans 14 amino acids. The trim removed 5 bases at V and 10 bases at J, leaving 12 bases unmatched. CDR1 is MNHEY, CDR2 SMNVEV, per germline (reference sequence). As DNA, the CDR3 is TGTGCCAGCAGTCCCGGACAGGGCGGCTTGGGAGCTTTCTTT. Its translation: CASSPGQGGLGAFF.

As DNA, the CDR3 is TGTGCCAGCAGCCAAGATTCGGCAGGGGGTTTCACTGAAGCTTTCTTT. Protein: CASSQDSAGGFTEAFF. The rearrangement joins TRBV3-1 (or the pseudogene TRBV3-2) to TRBJ1-1; 7 nucleotides match TRBD1. With 0 bases clipped from V and 4 bases from J, the junction kept 8 bases outside the gene matches. The CDR3 spans 16 residues. Germline CDR1 is LGHDT and CDR2 is YNNKEL (reference sequence).

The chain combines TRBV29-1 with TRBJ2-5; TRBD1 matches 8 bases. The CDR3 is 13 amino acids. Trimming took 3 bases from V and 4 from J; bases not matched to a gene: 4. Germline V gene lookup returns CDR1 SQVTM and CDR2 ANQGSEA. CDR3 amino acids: CSVDVQGVETQYF. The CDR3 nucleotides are TGCAGCGTTGATGTACAGGGGGTAGAGACCCAGTACTTC.

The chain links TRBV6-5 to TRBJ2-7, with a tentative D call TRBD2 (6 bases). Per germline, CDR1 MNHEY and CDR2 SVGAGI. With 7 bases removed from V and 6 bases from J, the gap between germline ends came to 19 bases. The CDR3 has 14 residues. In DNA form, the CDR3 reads TGTGCCAGCAAAACCGGGACTTCTCACCTCGAGCAGTACTTC. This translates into CASKTGTSHLEQYF.

The CDR3 DNA is TGTGCCAGCAGACCCGGGGGGGGTGATGGCTACACCTTC. It specifies CASRPGGGDGYTF. The V and J genes are TRBV28 and TRBJ1-2, with a tentative D call TRBD1 (5 bases). Germline V lookup: CDR1 MDHEN, CDR2 SYDVKM. The length of the CDR3 is 13 residues. The V end was cut by 6 bases, the J end by 6 bases, with 14 bases between.

The CDR3 DNA reads as TGTGCCAGCAGCTGGGACACCACCTACGAGCAGTACTTC. Translating gives CASSWDTTYEQYF. The rearrangement uses TRBV16 and TRBJ2-7; maybe TRBD1 (6 bases). CDR3 size: 13 residues. CDR1 and CDR2 (germline): KGHSY, FQNENV. Trimming pared 5 bases from V and 2 bases from J, leaving 10 bases between.

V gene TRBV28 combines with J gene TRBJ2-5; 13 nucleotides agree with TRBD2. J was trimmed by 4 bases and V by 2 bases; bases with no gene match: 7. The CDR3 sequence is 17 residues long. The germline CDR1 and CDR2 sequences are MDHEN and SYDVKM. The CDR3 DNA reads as TGTGCCAGCAGTTTACATGGACTAGCGGGAGCGGGAGAGACCCAGTACTTC. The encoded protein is CASSLHGLAGAGETQYF.

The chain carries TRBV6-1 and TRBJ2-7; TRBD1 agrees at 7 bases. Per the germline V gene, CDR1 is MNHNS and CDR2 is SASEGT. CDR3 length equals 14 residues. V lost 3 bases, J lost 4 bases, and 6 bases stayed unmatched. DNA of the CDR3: TGTGCCAGCAGTGACCGGGACAGCCGATACGAGCAGTACTTC. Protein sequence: CASSDRDSRYEQYF.

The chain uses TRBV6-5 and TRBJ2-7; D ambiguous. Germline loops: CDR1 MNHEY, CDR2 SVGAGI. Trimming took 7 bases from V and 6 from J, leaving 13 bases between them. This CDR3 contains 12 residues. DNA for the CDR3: TGTGCCAGCATCAGATACCCGGGCGAGCAGTACTTC. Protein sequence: CASIRYPGEQYF.

This CDR3 is CASSLGPRTGVSGNTIYF. The CDR3 DNA follows: TGTGCCAGCAGCTTGGGACCCAGGACAGGGGTCTCTGGAAACACCATATATTTT. The chain joins TRBV5-6 to TRBJ1-3; 9 positions agree with TRBD1. The CDR3 has 18 residues. The germline CDR1 and CDR2 sequences are SGHDT and YYEEEE. After removal of 0 bases from V and 0 bases from J, the junction contained 7 bases not matched to a gene.

The CDR3 DNA reads TGCGCCAGCAGTTCGCAGACTGCCAGTCCCACCGGGGAGCTGTTTTTT. This codes for CASSSQTASPTGELFF. The chain combines TRBV5-1 with TRBJ2-2, with D unresolved. The CDR3 runs to 16 residues. V lost 5 bases, J lost 4 bases, and 18 bases lay in between. Germline V gives CDR1 SGHRS, CDR2 YFSETQ.

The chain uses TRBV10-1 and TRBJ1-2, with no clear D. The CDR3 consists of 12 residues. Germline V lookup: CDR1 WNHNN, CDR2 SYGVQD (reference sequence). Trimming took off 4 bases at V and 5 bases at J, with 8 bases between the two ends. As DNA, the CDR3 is TGCGCCAGCAGTGCCGACTGGTATGGCTACACCTTC. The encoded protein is CASSADWYGYTF.

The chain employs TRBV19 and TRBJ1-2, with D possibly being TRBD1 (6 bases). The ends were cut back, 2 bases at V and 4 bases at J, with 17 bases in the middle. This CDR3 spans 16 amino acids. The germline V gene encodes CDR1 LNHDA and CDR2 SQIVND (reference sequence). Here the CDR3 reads CASSITPDSNFYGYTF. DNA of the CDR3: TGTGCCAGTAGTATAACGCCGGACAGCAACTTCTATGGCTACACCTTC.

The CDR3 coding sequence is TGTGCCAGCAGCCGCAGCGGGATTCAAGAGACCCAGTACTTC. Translation: CASSRSGIQETQYF. V gene TRBV7-8 combines with J gene TRBJ2-5, with 7 positions matching TRBD2. Trimming at V came to 5 bases and at J to 2 bases, leaving 5 bases not matched to a gene. The length of the CDR3 is 14 residues. Germline V gives CDR1 SGHVS, CDR2 FQNEAQ.

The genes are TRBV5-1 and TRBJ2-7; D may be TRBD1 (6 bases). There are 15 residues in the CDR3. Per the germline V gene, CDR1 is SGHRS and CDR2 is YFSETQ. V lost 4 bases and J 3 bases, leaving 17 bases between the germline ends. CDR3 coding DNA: TGCGCCAGCAGCCCTAACAGGGCTCTGCACTACGAGCAGTACTTC. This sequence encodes CASSPNRALHYEQYF. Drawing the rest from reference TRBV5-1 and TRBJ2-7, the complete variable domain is KAGVTQTPRYLIKTRGQQVTLSCSPISGHRSVSWYQQTPGQGLQFLFEYFSETQRNKGNFPGRFSGRQFSNSRSEMNVSTLELGDSALYLCASSPNRALHYEQYFGPGTRLTVT.

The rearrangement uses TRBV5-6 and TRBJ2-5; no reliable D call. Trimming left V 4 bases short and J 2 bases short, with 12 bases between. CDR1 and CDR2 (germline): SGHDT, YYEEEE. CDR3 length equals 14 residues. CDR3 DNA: TGTGCCAGCAGCAATCCTGCAGGTCAAGAGACCCAGTACTTC. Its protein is CASSNPAGQETQYF. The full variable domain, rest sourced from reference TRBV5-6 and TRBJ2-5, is DAGVTQSPTHLIKTRGQQVTLRCSPKSGHDTVSWYQQALGQGPQFIFQYYEEEERQRGNFPDRFSGHQFPNYSSELNVNALLLGDSALYLCASSNPAGQETQYFGPGTRLLVL.

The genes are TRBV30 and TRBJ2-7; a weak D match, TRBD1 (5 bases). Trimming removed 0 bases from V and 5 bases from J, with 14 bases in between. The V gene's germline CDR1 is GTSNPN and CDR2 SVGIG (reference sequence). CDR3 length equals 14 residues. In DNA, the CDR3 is TGTGCCTGGAGTGTCAGGCAGGGTTACAACGAGCAGTACTTC. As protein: CAWSVRQGYNEQYF.

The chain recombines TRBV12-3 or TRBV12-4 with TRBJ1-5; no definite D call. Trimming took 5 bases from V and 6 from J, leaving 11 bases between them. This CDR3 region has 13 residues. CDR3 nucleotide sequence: TGTGCCAGCAGTATACTAATAAGTCAGCCCCAGCATTTT. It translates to CASSILISQPQHF.

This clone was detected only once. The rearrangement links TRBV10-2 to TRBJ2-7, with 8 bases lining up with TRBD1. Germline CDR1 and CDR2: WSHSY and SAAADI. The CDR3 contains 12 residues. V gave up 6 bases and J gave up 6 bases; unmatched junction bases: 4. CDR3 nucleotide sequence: TGCGCCAGCAGGACAGGGGTGGCCGAGCAGTACTTC. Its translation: CASRTGVAEQYF.

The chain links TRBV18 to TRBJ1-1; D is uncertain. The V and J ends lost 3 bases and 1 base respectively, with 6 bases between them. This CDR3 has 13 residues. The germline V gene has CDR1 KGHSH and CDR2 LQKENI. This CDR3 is CASSPNRNTEAFF. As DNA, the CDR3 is TGTGCCAGCTCACCGAATAGGAACACTGAAGCTTTCTTT. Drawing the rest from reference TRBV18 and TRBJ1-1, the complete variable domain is NAGVMQNPRHLVRRRGQEARLRCSPMKGHSHVYWYRQLPEEGLKFMVYLQKENIIDESGMPKERFSAEFPKEGPSILRIQQVVRGDSAAYFCASSPNRNTEAFFGQGTRLTVV.

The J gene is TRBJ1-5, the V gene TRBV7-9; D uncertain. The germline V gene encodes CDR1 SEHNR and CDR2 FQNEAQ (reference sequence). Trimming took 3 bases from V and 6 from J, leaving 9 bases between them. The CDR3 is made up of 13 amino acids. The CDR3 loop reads CASSLEAVQPQHF. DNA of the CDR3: TGTGCCAGCAGCTTGGAGGCAGTTCAGCCCCAGCATTTT.

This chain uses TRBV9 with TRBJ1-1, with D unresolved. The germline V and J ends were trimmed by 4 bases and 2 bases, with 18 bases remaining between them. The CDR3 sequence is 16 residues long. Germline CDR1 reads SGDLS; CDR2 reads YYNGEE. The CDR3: CASSPLGSPDNTEAFF. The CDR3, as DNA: TGTGCCAGCAGCCCCCTGGGCTCTCCTGATAACACTGAAGCTTTCTTT.